Listed below are T cell receptor beta chains from one sample, sequenced in a study of blood T cell repertoires in COVID-19. Here immunoSEQ multiplex PCR was the method, and the copy in TCRdb shows in-frame clones only, minus some. The sample records a few hundred thousand clones, roughly 86% being singletons. Sequencing input: PBMCs or T cells enriched from blood (not recorded which). Every receptor here comes from a man between 35 and 55 years old in a cohort exposed to, infected with or recovered from COVID-19 (not recorded which). The CDR3 runs from the conserved cysteine through the conserved F or W. A D gene is named only where the DNA matches it firmly.

J | V | D | CDR3
TRBJ2-7 | TRBV27 | TRBD2 | CASSRPPGLAGEQYF
TRBJ2-5 | TRBV5-1 | NA | CASSLAASTETQYF
TRBJ2-4 | TRBV3-1/TRBV3-2 | TRBD2 | CASSASSGRAFLGAKNIQYF
TRBJ1-5 | TRBV19 | NA | CASSFGLHSNQPQHF
TRBJ2-2 | TRBV5-6 | TRBD1 | CASSFRTGLSTGELFF
TRBJ1-2 | TRBV7-9 | NA | CASSLDSGIYGYTF
TRBJ2-7 | TRBV9 | TRBD2 | CASGGLAGAEQYF
TRBJ1-4 | TRBV4-2 | NA | CASSQDKRDLEKLFF
TRBJ2-7 | TRBV6-5 | NA | CASRSTWGGPYEQYF
TRBJ2-7 | TRBV6-1 | NA | CASSEPHRSHEQYF
TRBJ1-1 | TRBV28 | NA | CASSITGLLNTEAFF
TRBJ1-1 | TRBV7-2 | NA | CASSLGTRTEAFF
TRBJ2-2 | TRBV10-2 | TRBD2 | CASTTVVSGSVVTGELFF
TRBJ2-5 | TRBV6-2/TRBV6-3 | NA | CASSKQARYQETQYF
TRBJ1-2 | TRBV3-1/TRBV3-2 | NA | CASSQGLVGERGYGYTF
TRBJ1-6 | TRBV7-9 | NA | CASSLERFSTNSPLHF
TRBJ2-3 | TRBV7-9 | TRBD1 | CASSLTGGISSTDTQYF
TRBJ2-3 | TRBV11-2 | TRBD2 | CASSLVASGDTQYF
TRBJ2-1 | TRBV9 | TRBD1 | CASSTRQGAIYNEQFF
TRBJ2-3 | TRBV5-1 | TRBD2 | CASSLSYAGATDTQYF
TRBJ2-7 | TRBV5-4 | NA | CASSLAGRRPPYEQYF
TRBJ2-3 | TRBV5-1 | NA | CASSFGESTDTQYF
TRBJ1-4 | TRBV9 | NA | CASSVGASGGLFF
TRBJ2-3 | TRBV27 | NA | CASRGHSTDTQYF
TRBJ2-6 | TRBV28 | TRBD2 | CASSKGLAETTSGANVLTF
TRBJ1-1 | TRBV5-1 | NA | CASSEKTGDTEAFF
TRBJ2-1 | TRBV25-1 | NA | CASSGDSRTREQFF
TRBJ2-2 | TRBV7-3 | TRBD2 | CASSQGLAGAGELFF
TRBJ1-2 | TRBV7-2 | NA | CASSQTWGANYGYTF
TRBJ2-7 | TRBV11-2 | TRBD1 | CASSSDRGHSYEQYF
TRBJ2-2 | TRBV9 | TRBD2 | CASSPGGLAGAGELFF
TRBJ2-3 | TRBV7-6 | TRBD2 | CASSLVSRGGIGADTQYF
TRBJ1-2 | TRBV19 | TRBD1 | CASSDPGQGYGYTF
TRBJ2-1 | TRBV5-1 | TRBD1 | CASSLPGTGYNEQFF
TRBJ2-1 | TRBV27 | NA | CASSLLSRQVPEQFF
TRBJ1-1 | TRBV3-1/TRBV3-2 | NA | CASSQGRGAVTEAFF
TRBJ1-4 | TRBV11-1 | NA | CASSRQDDRKLFF
TRBJ2-7 | TRBV4-1 | NA | CASSPGDGYEQYF
TRBJ1-5 | TRBV7-8 | TRBD1 | CASSLSGTGRNQPQHF
TRBJ2-2 | TRBV5-1 | NA | CASSLVSGAGGELFF